Following are 30 T cell receptor beta chains from one sample sequenced in a study of PD-L1 blockade in urothelial cancer. Time point here: peripheral blood 6 weeks after treatment start. Clones were read by immunoSEQ multiplex PCR, and TCRdb kept only the in-frame ones, dropping some. The sample includes about 45,000 clones, roughly 82% of them seen just once. Sequences were derived from PBMCs, sampled around atezolizumab (anti-PD-L1) treatment. Every receptor here comes from a man in his sixties with urothelial cancer.

The chain recombines TRBV7-2 with TRBJ2-7; 9 positions match TRBD2. CDR1 is SGHTA and CDR2 is FQGNSA in the germline V gene. The V gene end was trimmed by 2 bases and the J gene end by 4 bases; junction bases not matched to a gene: 6. This CDR3 has 15 residues. CDR3 residues: CASSLRAGGKYEQYF. The DNA of the CDR3 is TGTGCCAGCAGCTTACGAGCGGGGGGTAAATACGAGCAGTACTTC.

The chain is built from TRBV4-2 and TRBJ2-1; D ambiguous. The CDR3 loop spans 17 amino acids. CDR1 is LGHNA and CDR2 is YNFKEQ in the germline V gene. V was pared by 0 bases and J by 7 bases, with 19 bases between. DNA for the CDR3: TGTGCCAGCAGCCAAGATCCGAGGTCGCTAGGTGAGAATGAGCAGTTCTTC. Translated: CASSQDPRSLGENEQFF.

As DNA, the CDR3 is TGTGCCAGTTCTGCGCTAAGCGGGAGTCGCTATGGTGAGCAGTTCTTC. It is translated as CASSALSGSRYGEQFF. The J gene is TRBJ2-1, the V gene TRBV19; the match to TRBD2 covers 8 bases. CDR1 LNHDA and CDR2 SQIVND come from the germline V gene (reference sequence). The CDR3 contains 16 residues. With 8 bases clipped from V and 9 bases from J, the junction kept 18 bases outside the gene matches.

V usage is TRBV27 and J usage is TRBJ2-7, with 10 bases identical to TRBD1. Germline assignment: CDR1 MNHEY and CDR2 SMNVEV (reference sequence). CDR3 length: 15 residues. Losses at the gene ends were 6 bases for V and 8 bases for J; bases not matched to a gene: 13. The CDR3 sequence: CASRPPGTGALKQYF. CDR3 coding DNA: TGTGCCAGCAGGCCCCCCGGGACAGGGGCTTTGAAGCAGTACTTC.

This clone has only one observation. This chain links TRBV5-1 with TRBJ2-7, with 7 bases matching TRBD2. This CDR3 spans 15 amino acids. The germline V gene has CDR1 SGHRS and CDR2 YFSETQ. Unmatched junction bases numbered 9, after V lost 4 bases and J lost 2 bases. Here the CDR3 reads CASSPLSGNPYEQYF. The CDR3, as DNA: TGCGCCAGCAGCCCACTAAGCGGGAACCCCTACGAGCAGTACTTC.

This chain uses TRBV6-1 with TRBJ1-1; D possibly corresponds to TRBD1 (6 bases). The germline V gene has CDR1 MNHNS and CDR2 SASEGT. CDR3 size: 17 residues. With 4 bases removed from V and 0 bases from J, the gap between germline ends came to 18 bases. As DNA, the CDR3 is TGTGCCAGCAGTGCAACCTTCGGGACAAACATGAACACTGAAGCTTTCTTT. Protein product: CASSATFGTNMNTEAFF.

CDR3 DNA sequence: TGTGCCAGCAGTGAGGGGACTAGTATGGTAGGGAATGAGCAGTTCTTC. It translates to CASSEGTSMVGNEQFF. The chain links TRBV6-4 to TRBJ2-1; 8 bases line up with TRBD2. CDR3 size: 16 residues. Germline CDR1 MRHNA, CDR2 SNTAGT. V was pared by 3 bases and J by 7 bases, with 11 bases of the junction left unmatched.

The DNA for the CDR3 is TGTGCCAGCAGCGTCGGGGTCTCGGGGTCCGAGCAGTACTTC. Its translation is CASSVGVSGSEQYF. V is TRBV9 and J is TRBJ2-7, with TRBD2 as a possible D gene (5 bases). With 2 bases removed from V and 6 bases from J, the gap between germline ends came to 15 bases. Per the germline V gene, CDR1 is SGDLS and CDR2 is YYNGEE. The CDR3 loop spans 14 amino acids.

This clone appeared a single time. This chain joins TRBV10-3 and TRBJ1-5; D is unresolved. The germline gives CDR1 ENHRY, CDR2 SYGVKD. The ends were cut back, 9 bases at V and 5 bases at J, with 11 bases in the middle. CDR3 size: 12 residues. This chain's CDR3 is CAMGDGDQPQHF. CDR3 nucleotides: TGTGCCATGGGAGACGGGGATCAGCCCCAGCATTTT.

The rearrangement links TRBV5-1 to TRBJ2-1; TRBD2 matches at 10 bases. CDR1 is SGHRS, CDR2 YFSETQ, per germline. Losses at the gene ends were 4 bases for V and 6 bases for J; bases not matched to a gene: 10. The CDR3 covers 16 residues. As DNA, the CDR3 is TGCGCCAGCAGCAGACCAGGGACTAGCGCTGGCAATGAGCAGTTCTTC. Translating it yields CASSRPGTSAGNEQFF.

The V gene is TRBV2, the J gene TRBJ2-7; 11 bases fit TRBD2. The junction had 0 bases not matched to a gene; V was cut back by 5 bases and J by 3 bases. The CDR3 contains 13 residues. Looked up from germline, CDR1 is SNHLY and CDR2 is FYNNEI. CDR3 sequence reads: CASSLAGGYEQYF. CDR3 in DNA: TGTGCCAGCAGTCTAGCGGGAGGCTACGAGCAGTACTTC.

V gene TRBV14 combines with J gene TRBJ2-7, with 9 nucleotides matching TRBD2. Germline lookup yields CDR1 SGHDN and CDR2 FVKESK. This CDR3 contains 18 residues. Trimming took 0 bases from V and 1 from J; bases not matched to a gene: 10. The CDR3 reads CASSQDSPLAGASYEQYF. CDR3 in DNA: TGTGCCAGCAGCCAAGATAGCCCCTTAGCGGGGGCATCCTACGAGCAGTACTTC.

The J gene is TRBJ2-3, the V gene TRBV7-2, with no clear D. The germline V gene has CDR1 SGHTA and CDR2 FQGNSA. The CDR3 consists of 13 residues. Between the trimmed V and J ends, which lost 0 bases and 3 bases, there was a span of 4 bases. CDR3 DNA: TGTGCCAGCAGCTTAGCTCCGACAGATACGCAGTATTTT. It yields the protein CASSLAPTDTQYF.

This clone was observed once. The chain uses TRBV6-6 and TRBJ2-1; 12 nucleotides align to TRBD2. Germline CDR1 reads MNHNY; CDR2 reads SVGAGI (reference sequence). V shed 4 bases, J shed 7 bases, and the junction held 5 bases outside the gene matches. The CDR3 runs to 15 residues. The CDR3, as DNA: TGTGCCAGCAGTTTAACTAGCGGGAGGCGAAATGAGCAGTTCTTC. Translated, it gives CASSLTSGRRNEQFF.

The chain employs TRBV6-6 and TRBJ1-4; TRBD1 matches at 8 bases. The ends lost 4 bases at V and 7 bases at J; junction bases unmatched: 11. CDR1 and CDR2 (germline): MNHNY, SVGAGI (reference sequence). The CDR3 extends over 16 amino acids. CDR3 loop: CASSWSRGRLLEKLFF. The CDR3 bases are TGTGCCAGCAGTTGGAGCAGGGGGCGTTTGCTTGAAAAACTGTTTTTT.

The genes are TRBV18 and TRBJ2-7; 10 nucleotides align to TRBD1. This CDR3 is 17 amino acids long. V lost 3 bases and J lost 7; bases outside the gene matches: 15. The germline V gene encodes CDR1 KGHSH and CDR2 LQKENI. The chain's CDR3 is CASSPVVPGDRGAEQYF. In DNA, the CDR3 is TGTGCCAGCTCACCTGTCGTCCCGGGGGACAGGGGAGCAGAGCAGTACTTC.

The V and J genes are TRBV6-1 and TRBJ2-2, with D perhaps TRBD2 (6 bases). The germline gives CDR1 MNHNS, CDR2 SASEGT. Trimming took off 6 bases at V and 2 bases at J, with 10 bases between the two ends. This CDR3 is built from 14 residues. The CDR3 sequence: CASRSGENTGELFF. The CDR3 DNA reads as TGTGCCAGCAGGTCGGGAGAAAACACCGGGGAGCTGTTTTTT.

This clone was picked up a small number of times. The V and J genes are TRBV9 and TRBJ1-1; D perhaps matches TRBD1 (5 bases). CDR3 length: 16 residues. V lost 0 bases and J lost 3, with 15 bases in between. The V gene's germline CDR1 is SGDLS and CDR2 YYNGEE. DNA for the CDR3: TGTGCCAGCAGCGTAGGATTCCAGGGAATGGACACTGAAGCTTTCTTT. Translated, it gives CASSVGFQGMDTEAFF.

This clone was counted a few times. The rearrangement links TRBV15 to TRBJ1-1; 9 positions match TRBD1. Trimming removed 1 base from V and 4 bases from J; junction bases left unmatched: 10. The CDR3 contains 17 residues. CDR1 is LNHNV, CDR2 YYDKDF, per germline (reference sequence). The CDR3 DNA reads as TGTGCCACCAGCAGAGGAGCCGGGACAGGGTGGACCACTGAAGCTTTCTTT. Amino acid sequence: CATSRGAGTGWTTEAFF.

The chain couples TRBV10-3 to TRBJ1-2; no clear D. V was cut by 0 bases and J by 8 bases, with 10 bases left in between. This CDR3 is 13 amino acids long. Germline V gene data show CDR1 as ENHRY and CDR2 as SYGVKD. CDR3 in amino acids: CAISESRDEGYTF. In nucleotides, the CDR3 is TGTGCCATCAGTGAGTCGAGGGATGAAGGCTACACCTTC.

In this sample, this clone turned up once. The genes are TRBV4-2 and TRBJ2-3; no firm D call. Germline lookup yields CDR1 LGHNA and CDR2 YNFKEQ. This CDR3 is 14 amino acids long. V was clipped by 3 bases and J by 0 bases, with 7 bases between them. CDR3 in DNA: TGTGCCAGCAGCCACACAGAGAGCACAGATACGCAGTATTTT. This encodes CASSHTESTDTQYF.

V usage is TRBV5-4 and J usage is TRBJ1-1; tentative D call: TRBD1 (6 bases). The CDR3 has 13 amino acids. V was cut by 4 bases and J by 6 bases, with 13 bases left in between. Germline-derived CDR1 and CDR2 are SGHNT and YYREEE (reference sequence). The DNA for the CDR3 is TGTGCCAGCAGCGGGGACACGGATTCTGAAGCTTTCTTT. It encodes CASSGDTDSEAFF.

The V and J genes are TRBV4-2 and TRBJ2-5, with 9 bases that match TRBD2. From germline, CDR1 is LGHNA and CDR2 YNFKEQ. CDR3 length: 16 residues. The V and J ends lost 1 base and 5 bases, in that order; junction bases with no gene match: 8. The CDR3 sequence is CASSQAASGAGETQYF. The DNA for the CDR3 is TGTGCCAGCAGCCAAGCGGCTAGCGGGGCGGGGGAGACCCAGTACTTC.

The genes are TRBV6-1 and TRBJ1-4; tentative D call: TRBD1 (6 bases). CDR3 length: 16 residues. V was clipped by 3 bases and J by 7 bases, with 18 bases between them. Germline loops: CDR1 MNHNS, CDR2 SASEGT. The CDR3 sequence is CASSDRRQAAGEKLFF. In DNA form, the CDR3 reads TGTGCCAGCAGTGATCGTCGACAGGCCGCGGGTGAAAAACTGTTTTTT.

V is TRBV10-1 and J is TRBJ1-1; 10 nucleotides line up with TRBD1. The germline CDR1 and CDR2 sequences are WNHNN and SYGVQD (reference sequence). This CDR3 has 14 amino acids. The trim removed 6 bases at V and 4 bases at J, leaving 5 bases unmatched. Here the CDR3 reads CASRAGTGATEAFF. Written as DNA, the CDR3 is TGCGCCAGCAGAGCCGGGACAGGGGCCACTGAAGCTTTCTTT.

The V gene is TRBV2, the J gene TRBJ2-1; D might be TRBD2 (6 bases). From germline, CDR1 is SNHLY and CDR2 FYNNEI. V was clipped by 7 bases and J by 2 bases, with 12 bases between them. The CDR3 extends over 14 amino acids. CDR3 coding DNA: TGTGCCAGCAAGCCACTAGCCACCTACAATGAGCAGTTCTTC. Translation gives CASKPLATYNEQFF.

The chain employs TRBV5-1 and TRBJ2-7, with 8 bases fitting TRBD1. V lost 4 bases and J lost 4; bases outside the gene matches: 4. The CDR3 consists of 13 residues. CDR1 SGHRS and CDR2 YFSETQ come from the germline V gene. The CDR3 sequence is CASSPDRVYEQYF. The CDR3 region has the DNA TGCGCCAGCAGCCCGGACAGGGTTTACGAGCAGTACTTC.

The CDR3, as DNA: TGCGCCAGCAGCTACCGGGACAGCGGCACTGAAGCTTTCTTT. Amino acid sequence: CASSYRDSGTEAFF. The chain combines TRBV5-1 with TRBJ1-1, with 7 nucleotides matching TRBD1. Trimming at V came to 3 bases and at J to 4 bases, leaving 6 bases not matched to a gene. This CDR3 has 14 residues. Germline V gene data show CDR1 as SGHRS and CDR2 as YFSETQ.

The gene calls are TRBV7-2 and TRBJ1-1; no firm D call. The CDR3 runs 13 residues. V gave up 3 bases and J gave up 1 base, with 6 bases separating them. CDR1 is SGHTA, CDR2 FQGNSA, per germline. The CDR3: CASSLTGNTEAFF. DNA of the CDR3: TGTGCCAGCAGCTTGACGGGGAACACTGAAGCTTTCTTT.

The chain is built from TRBV5-1 and TRBJ2-7; D is possibly TRBD1 (6 bases). The CDR3 is 15 amino acids. Between the trimmed V and J ends, which lost 0 bases and 1 base, there was a span of 11 bases. Germline V gene data show CDR1 as SGHRS and CDR2 as YFSETQ. CDR3 in amino acids: CASSLAARGSYEQYF. As DNA, the CDR3 is TGCGCCAGCAGCTTGGCCGCGAGGGGGTCCTACGAGCAGTACTTC.